This T cell receptor (beta chain) is from a study of tumor-infiltrating lymphocytes in primary liver carcinoma. This clonotype was counted between two and nine times. One end of the junction is discordant with germline, which a read error may explain. Reverse transcription of roughly 0.5 ug total RNA with a constant-region primer produced TCR beta cDNA. Slightly modified ARM-PCR, run as three nested multiplex PCR rounds, produced the TCR beta libraries. For around 11 cycles apiece, the opening two PCR rounds ran with TRBV1-TRBV30 forward primers and a C-beta reverse primer. One entry per CDR3 protein, called by TCRdb with MiXCR from the multiplex PCR reads. Of over 35,000 distinct CDR3 sequences detected, around 70% appear once; the ten largest clones hold 15% to 20%. Per germline, CDR1 SGHAT and CDR2 FQDESV (reference sequence). The CDR3 is 13 residues long. Co-extraction of both nucleic acids (RNA and DNA) used roughly 18-32 mg of unsorted bulk tissue.

The receptor was derived from a man aged 35-49 years with primary liver carcinoma and hepatitis B virus infection. The chain carries TRBV11-1 and TRBJ2-7; no definite D call. Sequencing was carried out using liver tumor tissue from sampling region 2. Documented subset: tumor region T2, inferior pole. The CDR3 DNA is TGTGCCAGCATGGGGAAGCGATCCTACGAACAGTATTTC. The encoded protein is CASMGKRSYEQYF.